This passage covers 25 T cell receptor beta chains from one sample sequenced in a study of cytomegalovirus exposure and HLA in healthy donors (dated by TCRdb to about 2017). The library came from the immunoSEQ multiplex PCR assay. A mixture of 60 forward primers for TCR Vbeta segments and 13 reverse primers for TCR Jbeta segments was used in the multiplex PCR. TCRdb obtained this table from immuneACCESS and retained in-frame rearrangements with V and J assigned. These tables miss some clones; where compared with another copy, unresolved V genes account for less than half of the shortfall, and the remainder is unexplained. This sample lists some 110,000 clones; about four fifths were detected once. The ten largest make up about 1.6% of the sample. Sequences were obtained from PBMCs. The receptor set was obtained from a woman aged 18-35 years in good health and CMV-seronegative.

This clone appeared once. This chain joins TRBV27 and TRBJ1-5; 7 nucleotides line up with TRBD1. V shed 6 bases and J 3 bases; nucleotides not matched to a gene: 8. This CDR3 spans 15 amino acids. Per germline, CDR1 MNHEY and CDR2 SMNVEV (reference sequence). CDR3 coding DNA: TGTGCCAGCAGGGCGAGGGACAGACACAATCAGCCCCAGCATTTT. Residues: CASRARDRHNQPQHF.

The V gene is TRBV7-8, the J gene TRBJ1-4, with D maybe TRBD1 (6 bases). The V end lost 4 bases, the J end lost 7 bases, and 13 bases lay between the germline ends. Per germline, CDR1 SGHVS and CDR2 FQNEAQ. The length of the CDR3 is 14 residues. CDR3 DNA sequence: TGTGCCAGCAGCTCGGACAGAGGGAGTGAAAAACTGTTTTTT. Protein: CASSSDRGSEKLFF.

This rearrangement joins TRBV9 to TRBJ2-3; D uncertain. The CDR3 has 12 residues. V gave up 4 bases and J gave up 0 bases, with 3 bases separating them. The germline CDR1 and CDR2 sequences are SGDLS and YYNGEE. The CDR3 region has the DNA TGTGCCAGCAGCTTAAGCACAGATACGCAGTATTTT. It codes for CASSLSTDTQYF.

This sequence joins TRBV7-9 and TRBJ2-7; TRBD2 aligns across 9 bases. J was trimmed by 6 bases and V by 5 bases; bases with no gene match: 17. Germline CDR1 SEHNR, CDR2 FQNEAQ (reference sequence). The CDR3 is 17 residues long. The CDR3 loop is CASSPPPALAGLSEQYF. Here the CDR3 DNA reads TGTGCCAGCAGCCCACCGCCGGCCCTAGCGGGGCTCTCCGAGCAGTACTTC.

V gene TRBV6-1 combines with J gene TRBJ1-5; the D is unclear. Germline CDR1 is MNHNS and CDR2 is SASEGT. The CDR3 length is 14 residues. V was shortened by 7 bases and J by 7 bases, with 17 bases between the two germline ends. CDR3 coding DNA: TGTGCCAGCAACCTCGGGGATGAGGGACAGCCCCAGCATTTT. Amino acids: CASNLGDEGQPQHF.

The rearrangement uses TRBV10-3 and TRBJ1-1; no clear D gene. V lost 4 bases to trimming and J lost 5 bases, with 11 bases between them. Germline CDR1 ENHRY, CDR2 SYGVKD. The CDR3 is made up of 13 amino acids. In nucleotides, the CDR3 is TGTGCCATCAGTGGGGGTCCGGGGACTGAAGCTTTCTTT. Residues: CAISGGPGTEAFF.

The chain joins TRBV7-9 to TRBJ2-7, with TRBD2 matching over 8 bases. Trimming took 1 base from V and 2 from J; bases not matched to a gene: 10. This CDR3 region has 17 residues. Germline lookup yields CDR1 SEHNR and CDR2 FQNEAQ (reference sequence). CDR3 protein: CASSLGTSGIIPYEQYF. In DNA, the CDR3 is TGTGCCAGCAGCTTAGGAACTAGCGGAATTATACCCTACGAGCAGTACTTC.

The CDR3: CASSYSIGTYNEQFF. The CDR3, as DNA: TGTGCCAGCAGTTACTCGATTGGCACCTACAATGAGCAGTTCTTC. The rearrangement links TRBV6-6 to TRBJ2-1; no definite D call. Trimming pared 0 bases from V and 2 bases from J, leaving 8 bases between. The CDR3 runs to 15 residues. CDR1 and CDR2 from the germline V gene are MNHNY and SVGAGI (reference sequence).

This clone came up a few times. This chain connects TRBV13 to TRBJ1-1; the D gene is possibly TRBD1 (6 bases). Per germline, CDR1 PRHDT and CDR2 FYEKMQ (reference sequence). With 5 bases removed from V and 7 bases from J, the gap between germline ends came to 14 bases. This CDR3 spans 13 amino acids. CDR3 sequence reads: CASSLAGASEAFF. The DNA of the CDR3 is TGTGCCAGCAGCCTTGCGGGGGCAAGTGAAGCTTTCTTT.

The V call is TRBV27, the J call TRBJ2-3; a weak D match, TRBD2 (7 bases). Germline values: CDR1 MNHEY, CDR2 SMNVEV (reference sequence). The germline V and J ends were trimmed by 5 bases and 6 bases, with 18 bases remaining between them. This CDR3 has 15 amino acids. The CDR3 DNA reads as TGTGCCAGCAGTCTCCGGGGGGCGCGTGGGGATACGCAGTATTTT. Translation gives CASSLRGARGDTQYF.

Only one count was recorded for this clone. The chain has TRBV25-1 and TRBJ1-4, with 8 positions matching TRBD1. The length of the CDR3 is 14 residues. V shed 7 bases and J 3 bases; nucleotides not matched to a gene: 4. Germline CDR1 reads MGHDK; CDR2 reads SYGVNS. CDR3 region: CASKTGDSNEKLFF. The CDR3 DNA is TGTGCCAGCAAGACAGGGGACTCTAATGAAAAACTGTTTTTT.

J is TRBJ1-1 and V is TRBV2; the D gene is possibly TRBD1 (6 bases). Deletions cut 6 bases from V and 7 bases from J, with 15 bases between. The CDR3 is 13 amino acids. CDR1 SNHLY and CDR2 FYNNEI come from the germline V gene. In DNA form, the CDR3 reads TGTGCCAGCAGAAAGGACAGAGTATTTGAAGCTTTCTTT. Translation: CASRKDRVFEAFF.

The V gene is TRBV4-1, the J gene TRBJ1-4, with 8 bases aligning to TRBD1. The CDR3 has 15 amino acids. Germline trimming cut 3 bases from V and 5 bases from J; bases unmatched to any gene: 5. The germline gives CDR1 MGHRA, CDR2 YSYEKL. The CDR3 DNA reads as TGCGCCAGCAGCCAGCAGGGGGCGCCGAATGAAAAACTGTTTTTT. As protein: CASSQQGAPNEKLFF.

The J gene is TRBJ2-1, the V gene TRBV11-2, with TRBD2 as a possible D gene (7 bases). This CDR3 has 15 amino acids. Germline CDR1 SGHAT, CDR2 FQNNGV. V shed 5 bases and J shed 9 bases, with 20 bases lying between them. The CDR3 DNA sequence: TGTGCCAGCAGCCTACAAAGGGGGGGATGGGTTGAGCAGTTCTTC. This sequence encodes CASSLQRGGWVEQFF.

The rearrangement uses TRBV11-1 and TRBJ2-5, with 9 bases aligning to TRBD2. The CDR3 is 14 residues long. The V gene's germline CDR1 is SGHAT and CDR2 FQDESV (reference sequence). Trimming removed 6 bases from V and 2 bases from J; junction bases left unmatched: 4. The CDR3 sequence is CASSTGLAQETQYF. In DNA form, the CDR3 reads TGTGCCAGCAGTACCGGACTAGCGCAAGAGACCCAGTACTTC.

The rearrangement uses TRBV4-1 and TRBJ2-3, with 7 bases that match TRBD1. V trimming: 5 bases; J trimming: 2 bases; junction bases outside the gene matches: 4. CDR3 length: 14 amino acids. Germline V gene sequence: CDR1 MGHRA, CDR2 YSYEKL. CDR3 loop: CASSVGQDTDTQYF. The CDR3 DNA is TGCGCCAGCAGCGTAGGACAGGACACAGATACGCAGTATTTT.

Written as DNA, the CDR3 is TGTGCCAGCACCCACGACAGAACCTACGAGCAGTACTTC. It is translated as CASTHDRTYEQYF. The chain combines TRBV28 with TRBJ2-7; D might be TRBD1 (5 bases). The length of the CDR3 is 13 residues. V gave up 7 bases and J gave up 2 bases, with 12 bases separating them. Looked up from germline, CDR1 is MDHEN and CDR2 is SYDVKM.

This chain connects TRBV30 to TRBJ2-5; TRBD1 might be the D (5 bases). Trimming stripped 4 bases from V and 11 bases from J, with 20 bases between. Per germline, CDR1 GTSNPN and CDR2 SVGIG (reference sequence). CDR3 size: 13 residues. This chain's CDR3 is CAWTGFGLGEQYF. The DNA for the CDR3 is TGTGCCTGGACAGGGTTTGGGTTAGGAGAGCAGTACTTC.

V is TRBV6-1 and J is TRBJ1-5; D may be TRBD1 (6 bases). Trimming removed 0 bases at V and 15 bases at J, with 18 bases between. This CDR3 has 14 residues. Germline loops: CDR1 MNHNS, CDR2 SASEGT. The chain's CDR3 is CASSEALDLTGRHF. The CDR3 DNA follows: TGTGCCAGCAGTGAAGCGCTTGATTTAACAGGGCGGCATTTT.

This clone appeared a few times. This chain links TRBV6-5 with TRBJ1-1, with 7 bases that match TRBD1. The germline gives CDR1 MNHEY, CDR2 SVGAGI. The CDR3 contains 14 residues. After removal of 5 bases from V and 11 bases from J, the junction contained 14 bases not matched to a gene. CDR3 protein: CASSRDRLMMEAFF. CDR3 sequence (DNA): TGTGCCAGCAGTCGGGACAGACTTATGATGGAGGCTTTCTTT.

The chain combines TRBV13 with TRBJ2-7; possible D gene TRBD1, 6 bases. Trimming shortened V by 5 bases and J by 7 bases, and 15 bases separated the two germline ends. Germline values: CDR1 PRHDT, CDR2 FYEKMQ (reference sequence). The CDR3 loop spans 13 amino acids. The CDR3 loop reads CASSPPGAREQYF. The CDR3 nucleotides are TGTGCCAGCAGCCCACCAGGGGCGCGTGAGCAGTACTTC.

The chain combines TRBV6-1 with TRBJ2-1; 8 nucleotides match TRBD2. CDR1 and CDR2 from the germline V gene are MNHNS and SASEGT. Trimming cost V 6 bases and J 7 bases; bases outside gene matches: 11. The CDR3 covers 15 residues. Here the CDR3 reads CASSITGTRPNEQFF. CDR3 bases: TGTGCCAGCAGCATAACCGGGACTAGGCCGAATGAGCAGTTCTTC.

This chain links TRBV30 with TRBJ1-4; the D gene is possibly TRBD1 (5 bases). The germline CDR1 and CDR2 sequences are GTSNPN and SVGIG (reference sequence). Trimming shortened V by 4 bases and J by 5 bases, and 17 bases separated the two germline ends. CDR3 length: 15 amino acids. DNA for the CDR3: TGTGCCTGGAATGGGGGGTTGACAGCAAATGAAAAACTGTTTTTT. Its translation: CAWNGGLTANEKLFF. Drawing the rest from reference TRBV30 and TRBJ1-4, the complete variable domain is SQTIHQWPATLVQPVGSPLSLECTVEGTSNPNLYWYRQAAGRGLQLLFYSVGIGQISSEVPQNLSASRPQDRQFILSSKKLLLSDSGFYLCAWNGGLTANEKLFFGSGTQLSVL.

The chain has TRBV11-3 and TRBJ2-2; maybe TRBD1 (5 bases). The germline gives CDR1 SGHNT, CDR2 YENEEA. CDR3 length: 14 amino acids. V lost 5 bases and J 7 bases, leaving 14 bases between the germline ends. CDR3 nucleotide sequence: TGTGCCAGCAGCCCCCAATCTGGACACGGGGAGCTGTTTTTT. This codes for CASSPQSGHGELFF.

J is TRBJ1-2 and V is TRBV6-5; TRBD1 agrees at 8 bases. Germline values: CDR1 MNHEY, CDR2 SVGAGI. The CDR3 consists of 16 residues. V lost 0 bases to trimming and J lost 1 base; unmatched junction nucleotides: 4. The DNA of the CDR3 is TGTGCCAGCAGTTACTCTTCCACAGGGGGTAACTATGGCTACACCTTC. Protein sequence: CASSYSSTGGNYGYTF.